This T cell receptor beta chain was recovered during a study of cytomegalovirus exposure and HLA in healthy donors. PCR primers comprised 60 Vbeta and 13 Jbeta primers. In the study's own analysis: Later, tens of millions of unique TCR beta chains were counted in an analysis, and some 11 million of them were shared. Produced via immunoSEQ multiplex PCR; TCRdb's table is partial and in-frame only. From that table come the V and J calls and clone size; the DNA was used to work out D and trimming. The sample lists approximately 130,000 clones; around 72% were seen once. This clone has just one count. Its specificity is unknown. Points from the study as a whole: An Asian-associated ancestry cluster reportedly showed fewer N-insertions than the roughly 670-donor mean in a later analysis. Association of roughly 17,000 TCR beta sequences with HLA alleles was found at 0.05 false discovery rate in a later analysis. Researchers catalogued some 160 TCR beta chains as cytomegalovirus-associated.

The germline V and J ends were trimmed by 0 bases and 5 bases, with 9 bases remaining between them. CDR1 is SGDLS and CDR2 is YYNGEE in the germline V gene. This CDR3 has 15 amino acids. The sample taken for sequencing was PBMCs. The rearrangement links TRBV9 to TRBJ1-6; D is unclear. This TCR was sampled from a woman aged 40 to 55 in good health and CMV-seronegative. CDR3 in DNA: TGTGCCAGCAGCGTAGTGGCAGAAAATAATTCACCCCTCCACTTT. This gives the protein CASSVVAENNSPLHF.